This TCR beta chain is from a study of T cell repertoires in ileal Crohn's disease. The study's findings and limits: Active smokers at surgery had more clonal expansions than non-smokers. High-frequency clones were more common in sorted CD8 than CD4 cells.

Generated by immunoSEQ multiplex PCR, the TCRdb table keeps only in-frame clones and is missing some. The profile shows fewer than 20,000 clones, roughly 88% of them singletons. Remarks on this clone: The antigen is not known.

Germline V gene lookup returns CDR1 SQVTM and CDR2 ANQGSEA. The CDR3 totals 11 residues. The V gene lost 4 bases and the J gene lost 10 bases, with 13 bases spanning the gap. The sample was ileal tissue. The chain employs TRBV29-1 and TRBJ1-2; D is unclear. The clonotype comes from an adult with Crohn's disease. CDR3: CSVVSGEDYTF. The DNA for the CDR3 is TGCAGCGTTGTGAGCGGGGAAGACTACACCTTC.